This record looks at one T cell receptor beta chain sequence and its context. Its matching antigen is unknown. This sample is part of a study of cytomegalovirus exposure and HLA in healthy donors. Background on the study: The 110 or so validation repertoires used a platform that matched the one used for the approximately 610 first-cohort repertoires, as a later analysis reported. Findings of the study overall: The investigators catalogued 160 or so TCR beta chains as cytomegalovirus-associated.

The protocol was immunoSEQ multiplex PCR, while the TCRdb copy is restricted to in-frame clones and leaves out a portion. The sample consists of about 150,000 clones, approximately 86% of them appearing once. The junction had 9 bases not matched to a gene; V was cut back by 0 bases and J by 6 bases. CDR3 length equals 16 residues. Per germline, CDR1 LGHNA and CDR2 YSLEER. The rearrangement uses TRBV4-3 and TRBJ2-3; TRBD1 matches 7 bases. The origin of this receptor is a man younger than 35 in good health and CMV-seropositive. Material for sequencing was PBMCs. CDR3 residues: CASSQETTGIGDTQYF. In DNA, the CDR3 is TGCGCCAGCAGCCAAGAAACGACAGGGATCGGGGATACGCAGTATTTT.